Here is one TCR beta chain with its context. These data belong to a study of blood T cell repertoires in COVID-19. About the study: Samples of COVID-19 (acute and convalescent) were obtained from the United States, Italy and Spain.

As processed by the authors: From reference gene primer amplification, estimates of nucleated cell counts were derived. Measured with immunoSEQ multiplex PCR; TCRdb has only the in-frame clones, and not every one. That table gives V, J and clone size, and the DNA gave D and trimming. Of tens of thousands of clones in the sample, 80% were seen once. The sequence was obtained from a woman aged 80 or over with acute or convalescent COVID-19. The sequencing input was peripheral blood.

This CDR3 reads CASSLRTAYGYTF. CDR3 in DNA: TGTGCCAGCAGCTTAAGGACAGCTTATGGCTACACCTTC. This sequence joins TRBV7-2 and TRBJ1-2; tentatively, D is TRBD1 (6 bases). Germline V lookup: CDR1 SGHTA, CDR2 FQGNSA. V was shortened by 2 bases and J by 5 bases, with 9 bases between the two germline ends. This CDR3 is 13 amino acids long.